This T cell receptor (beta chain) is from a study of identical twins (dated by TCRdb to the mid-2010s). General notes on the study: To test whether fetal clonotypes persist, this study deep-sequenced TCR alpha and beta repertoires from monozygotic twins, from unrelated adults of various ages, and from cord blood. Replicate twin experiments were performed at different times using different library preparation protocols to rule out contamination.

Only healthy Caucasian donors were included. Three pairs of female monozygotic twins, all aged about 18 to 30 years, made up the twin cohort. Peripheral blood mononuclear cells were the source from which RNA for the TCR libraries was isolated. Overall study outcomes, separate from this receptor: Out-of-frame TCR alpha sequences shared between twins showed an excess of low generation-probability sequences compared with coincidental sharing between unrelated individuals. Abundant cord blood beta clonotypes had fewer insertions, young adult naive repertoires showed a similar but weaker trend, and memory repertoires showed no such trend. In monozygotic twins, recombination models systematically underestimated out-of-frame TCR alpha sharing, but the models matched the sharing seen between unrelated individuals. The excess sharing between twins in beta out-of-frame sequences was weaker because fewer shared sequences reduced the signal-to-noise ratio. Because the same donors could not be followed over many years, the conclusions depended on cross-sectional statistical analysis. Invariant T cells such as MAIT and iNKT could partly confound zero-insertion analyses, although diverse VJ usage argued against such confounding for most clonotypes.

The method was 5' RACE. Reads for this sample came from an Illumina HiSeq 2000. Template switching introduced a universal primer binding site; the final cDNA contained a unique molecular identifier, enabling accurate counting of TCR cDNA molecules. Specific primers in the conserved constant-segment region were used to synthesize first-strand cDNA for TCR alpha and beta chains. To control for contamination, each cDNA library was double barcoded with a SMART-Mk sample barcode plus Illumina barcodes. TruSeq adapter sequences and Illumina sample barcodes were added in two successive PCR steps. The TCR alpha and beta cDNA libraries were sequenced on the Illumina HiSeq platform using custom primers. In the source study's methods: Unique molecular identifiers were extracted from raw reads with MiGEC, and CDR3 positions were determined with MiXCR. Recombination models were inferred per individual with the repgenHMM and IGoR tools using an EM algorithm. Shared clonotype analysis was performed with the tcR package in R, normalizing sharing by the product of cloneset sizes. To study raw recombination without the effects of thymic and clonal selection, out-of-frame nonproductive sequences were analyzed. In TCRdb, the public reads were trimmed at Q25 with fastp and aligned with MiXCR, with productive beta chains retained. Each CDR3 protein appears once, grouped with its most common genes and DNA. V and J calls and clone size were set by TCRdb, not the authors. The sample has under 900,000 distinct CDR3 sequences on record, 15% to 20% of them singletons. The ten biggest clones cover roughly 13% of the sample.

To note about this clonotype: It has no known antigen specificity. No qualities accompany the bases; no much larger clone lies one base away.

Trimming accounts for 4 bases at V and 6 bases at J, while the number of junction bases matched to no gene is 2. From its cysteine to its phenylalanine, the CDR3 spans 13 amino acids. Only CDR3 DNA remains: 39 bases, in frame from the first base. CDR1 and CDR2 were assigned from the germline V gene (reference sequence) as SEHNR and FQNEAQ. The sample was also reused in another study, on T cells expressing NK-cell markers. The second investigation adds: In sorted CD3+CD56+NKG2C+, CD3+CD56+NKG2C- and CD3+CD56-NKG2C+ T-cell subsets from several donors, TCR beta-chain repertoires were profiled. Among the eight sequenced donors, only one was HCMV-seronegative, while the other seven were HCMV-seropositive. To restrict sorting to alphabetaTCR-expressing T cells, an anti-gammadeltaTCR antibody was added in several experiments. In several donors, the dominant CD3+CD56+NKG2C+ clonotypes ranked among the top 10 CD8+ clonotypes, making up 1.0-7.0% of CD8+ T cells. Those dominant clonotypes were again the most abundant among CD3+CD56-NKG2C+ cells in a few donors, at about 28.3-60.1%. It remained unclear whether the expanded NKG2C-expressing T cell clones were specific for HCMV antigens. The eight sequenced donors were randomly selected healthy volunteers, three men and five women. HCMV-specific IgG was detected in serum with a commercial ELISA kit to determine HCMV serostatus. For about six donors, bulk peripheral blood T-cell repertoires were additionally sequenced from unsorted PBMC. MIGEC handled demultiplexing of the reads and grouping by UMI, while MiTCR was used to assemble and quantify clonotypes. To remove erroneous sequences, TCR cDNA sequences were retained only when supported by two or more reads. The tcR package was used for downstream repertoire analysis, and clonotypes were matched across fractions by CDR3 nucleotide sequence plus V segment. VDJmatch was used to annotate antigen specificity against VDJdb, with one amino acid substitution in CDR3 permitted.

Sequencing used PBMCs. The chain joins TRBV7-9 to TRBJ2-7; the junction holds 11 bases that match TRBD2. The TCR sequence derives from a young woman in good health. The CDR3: CASSYGLAGEQYF. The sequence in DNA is TGTGCCAGCAGCTACGGACTAGCGGGCGAGCAGTACTTC.